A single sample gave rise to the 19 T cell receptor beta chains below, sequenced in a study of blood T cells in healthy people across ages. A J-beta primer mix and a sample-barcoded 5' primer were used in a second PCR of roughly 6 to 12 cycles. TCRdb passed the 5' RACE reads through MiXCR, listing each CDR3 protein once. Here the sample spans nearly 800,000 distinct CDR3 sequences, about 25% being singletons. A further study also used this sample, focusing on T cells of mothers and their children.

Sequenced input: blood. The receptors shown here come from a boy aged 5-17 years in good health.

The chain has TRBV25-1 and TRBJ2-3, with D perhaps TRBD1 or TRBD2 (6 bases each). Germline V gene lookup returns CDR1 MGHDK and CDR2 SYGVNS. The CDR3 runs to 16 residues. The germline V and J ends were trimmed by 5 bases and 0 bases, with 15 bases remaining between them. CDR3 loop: CASSPPGGGSTDTQYF. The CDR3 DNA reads TGTGCCAGCAGTCCCCCCGGGGGCGGAAGCACAGATACGCAGTATTTT.

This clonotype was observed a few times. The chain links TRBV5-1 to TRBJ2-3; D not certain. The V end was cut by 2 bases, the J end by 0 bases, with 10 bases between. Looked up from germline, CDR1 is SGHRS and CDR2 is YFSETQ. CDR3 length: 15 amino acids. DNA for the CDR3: TGCGCCAGCAGCTTTGGTTCGCTTAGCACAGATACGCAGTATTTT. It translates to CASSFGSLSTDTQYF.

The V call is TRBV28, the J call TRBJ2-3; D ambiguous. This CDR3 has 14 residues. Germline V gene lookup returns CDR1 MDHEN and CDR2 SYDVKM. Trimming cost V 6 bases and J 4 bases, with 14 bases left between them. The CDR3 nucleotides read TGTGCCAGCAGCCAATTGAGTAGAGCAGATACGCAGTATTTT. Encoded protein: CASSQLSRADTQYF.

DNA of the CDR3: TGTGCCAGCATCGAGGGGGGGACCCAGTACTTC. This gives the protein CASIEGGTQYF. The genes are TRBV6-5 and TRBJ2-5; D possibly uses TRBD1 or TRBD2 (6 bases each). The germline gives CDR1 MNHEY, CDR2 SVGAGI. The CDR3 is made up of 11 amino acids. Trimming stripped 7 bases from V and 7 bases from J, with 10 bases between.

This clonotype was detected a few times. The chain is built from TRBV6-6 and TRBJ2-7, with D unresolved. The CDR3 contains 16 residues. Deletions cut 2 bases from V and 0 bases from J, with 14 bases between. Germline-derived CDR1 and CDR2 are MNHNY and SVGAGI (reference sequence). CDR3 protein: CASSYNRSPFSYEQYF. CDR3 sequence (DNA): TGTGCCAGCAGTTACAACCGGTCCCCCTTCTCCTACGAGCAGTACTTC.

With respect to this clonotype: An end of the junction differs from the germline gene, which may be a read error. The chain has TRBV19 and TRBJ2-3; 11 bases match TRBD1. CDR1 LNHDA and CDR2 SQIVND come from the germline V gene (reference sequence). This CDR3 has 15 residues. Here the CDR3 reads CASSIRTGGTDTQYF. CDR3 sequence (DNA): TGTGCCAGTAGTATTCGGACAGGGGGCACGGATACGCAGTATTTT.

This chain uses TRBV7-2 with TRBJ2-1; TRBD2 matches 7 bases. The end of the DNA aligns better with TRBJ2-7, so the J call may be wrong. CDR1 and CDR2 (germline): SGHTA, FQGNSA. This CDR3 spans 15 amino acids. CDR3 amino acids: CASSTQAGPSYEQYF. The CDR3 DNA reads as TGTGCCAGCAGCACCCAAGCGGGGCCCTCCTACGAGCAGTACTTC.

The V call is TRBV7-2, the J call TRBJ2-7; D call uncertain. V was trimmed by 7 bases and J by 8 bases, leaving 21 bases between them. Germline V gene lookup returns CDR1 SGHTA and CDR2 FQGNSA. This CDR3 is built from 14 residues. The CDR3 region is CASKVEANHPKQYF. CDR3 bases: TGTGCCAGCAAAGTTGAGGCAAATCACCCTAAGCAGTACTTC.

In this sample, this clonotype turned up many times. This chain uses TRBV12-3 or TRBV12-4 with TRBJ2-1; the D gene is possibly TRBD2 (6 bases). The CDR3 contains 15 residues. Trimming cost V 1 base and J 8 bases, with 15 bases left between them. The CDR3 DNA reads TGTGCCAGCAGTTTAGTGGGGGGAGGCCCCGATGAGCAGTTCTTC. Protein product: CASSLVGGGPDEQFF.

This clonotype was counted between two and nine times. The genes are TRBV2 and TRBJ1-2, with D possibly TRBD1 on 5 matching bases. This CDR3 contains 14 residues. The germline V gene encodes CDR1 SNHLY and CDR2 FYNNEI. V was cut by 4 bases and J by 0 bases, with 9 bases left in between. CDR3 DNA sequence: TGTGCCAGCAGTGGACAGACTTCTAACTATGGCTACACCTTC. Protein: CASSGQTSNYGYTF.

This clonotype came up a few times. In nucleotides, the CDR3 is TGTGCCAGCAGCTTGGGAGCTGCCGGGAGGAGCGGGGAGCTGTTTTTT. It encodes CASSLGAAGRSGELFF. The V call is TRBV5-6, the J call TRBJ2-2; TRBD2 agrees at 7 bases. This CDR3 region has 16 residues. Trimming removed 0 bases from V and 7 bases from J; junction bases left unmatched: 9. CDR1 is SGHDT, CDR2 YYEEEE, per germline.

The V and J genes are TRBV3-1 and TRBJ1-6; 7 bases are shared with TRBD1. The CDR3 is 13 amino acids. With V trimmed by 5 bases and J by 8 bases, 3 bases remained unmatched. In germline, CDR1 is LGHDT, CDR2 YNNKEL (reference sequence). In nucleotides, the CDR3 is TGTGCCAGCAGCGCGGGACAGCATTCACCCCTCCACTTT. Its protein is CASSAGQHSPLHF. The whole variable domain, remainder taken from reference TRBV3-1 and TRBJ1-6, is DTAVSQTPKYLVTQMGNDKSIKCEQNLGHDTMYWYKQDSKKFLKIMFSYNNKELIINETVPNRFSPKSPDKAHLNLHINSLELGDSAVYFCASSAGQHSPLHFGNGTRLTVT.

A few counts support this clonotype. The CDR3 sequence is CASSLGGTGTQYF. The CDR3 DNA is TGCGCCAGCAGCTTGGGCGGAACAGGGACCCAGTACTTC. The V gene is TRBV5-1, the J gene TRBJ2-1; a possible D gene is TRBD1 (5 bases). The end of the DNA aligns better with TRBJ2-5, so the J call may be wrong. CDR1 is SGHRS and CDR2 is YFSETQ in the germline V gene. CDR3 size: 13 residues.

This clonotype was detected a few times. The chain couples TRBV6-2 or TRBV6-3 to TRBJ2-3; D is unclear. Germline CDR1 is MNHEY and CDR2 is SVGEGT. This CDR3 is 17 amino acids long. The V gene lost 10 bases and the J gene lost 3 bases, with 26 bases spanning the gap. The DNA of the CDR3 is TGTGCCACCCACCCCGTCCTTCTCAGAGATCGGACAGATACGCAGTATTTT. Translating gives CATHPVLLRDRTDTQYF.

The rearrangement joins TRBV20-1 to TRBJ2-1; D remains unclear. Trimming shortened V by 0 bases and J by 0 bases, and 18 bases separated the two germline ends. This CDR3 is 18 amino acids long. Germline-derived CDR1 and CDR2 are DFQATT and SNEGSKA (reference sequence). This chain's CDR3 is CSARDHPGTVSSYNEQFF. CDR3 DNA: TGCAGTGCTAGAGATCATCCCGGAACAGTGAGCTCCTACAATGAGCAGTTCTTC.

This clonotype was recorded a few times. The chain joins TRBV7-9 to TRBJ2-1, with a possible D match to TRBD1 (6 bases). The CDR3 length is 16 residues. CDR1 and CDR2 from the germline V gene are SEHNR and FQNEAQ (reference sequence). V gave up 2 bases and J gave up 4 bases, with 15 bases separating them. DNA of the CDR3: TGTGCCAGCAGCTTACCCCAACTGGACAGATACAATGAGCAGTTCTTC. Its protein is CASSLPQLDRYNEQFF.

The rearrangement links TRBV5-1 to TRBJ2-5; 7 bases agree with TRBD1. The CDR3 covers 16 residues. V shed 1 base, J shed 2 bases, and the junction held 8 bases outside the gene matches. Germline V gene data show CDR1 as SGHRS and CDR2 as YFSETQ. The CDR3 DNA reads TGCGCCAGCAGCTTGTTGTCCGGCAGGGGGCAAGAGACCCAGTACTTC. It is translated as CASSLLSGRGQETQYF.

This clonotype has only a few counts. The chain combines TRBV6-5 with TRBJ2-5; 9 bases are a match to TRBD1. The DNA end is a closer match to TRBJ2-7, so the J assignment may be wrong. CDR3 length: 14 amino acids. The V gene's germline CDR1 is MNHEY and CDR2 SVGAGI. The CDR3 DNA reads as TGTGCCAGCAGTTACTCGGGACAGGGAGGCGAGCAGTACTTC. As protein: CASSYSGQGGEQYF.

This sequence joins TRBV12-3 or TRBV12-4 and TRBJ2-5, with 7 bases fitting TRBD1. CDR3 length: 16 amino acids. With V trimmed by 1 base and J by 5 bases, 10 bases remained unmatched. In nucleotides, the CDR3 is TGTGCCAGCAGTTTAGAGAAGACAGGGATGGGGGAGACCCAGTACTTC. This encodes CASSLEKTGMGETQYF.